The sequence of this T cell receptor (beta chain) was determined in a study of CD8+ T cells in alopecia areata (dated by TCRdb to between 2018 and 2020). At the level of the whole study: The treated patients, all with moderate-to-severe alopecia areata, were enrolled in an open-label pilot trial of oral tofacitinib given at 5 to 10 mg twice daily. TCRbeta CDR3 regions were amplified by immunoSEQ multiplex PCR with 35 Vbeta forward and 13 Jbeta reverse primers. To study T cell clonal expansion in alopecia areata, the researchers applied high-throughput TCRbeta sequencing to both the C3H/HeJ mouse model and human patients. Clonality in the scalp was compared among normal scalp (n=4), patchy alopecia areata scalp (n=8), and alopecia totalis/universalis scalp (n=8). The RNA source kit depended on sample type: the PAXgene miRNA kit for fixed scalp, the miRNeasy kit for PBMCs, and the RNeasy kit for mouse skin. Tofacitinib-treated patients had biopsies at baseline and at 4 and 24 weeks of treatment, with a later scalp biopsy in several patients. Tofacitinib was given for 6 to 18 months, followed by 6 months of follow-up off drug to assess delayed response and recurrence. In treated patients, disease severity was measured using the SALT score, which gives the percentage of scalp surface area affected. On the human side, TCRbeta sequencing was run on scalp tissue and on sorted CD4+ and CD8+ peripheral blood T cells from healthy controls and from alopecia areata patients with either patchy or totalis/universalis disease.

The cysteine opens and the phenylalanine closes a CDR3 of 14 amino acids. The retained sequence is limited to the CDR3, 42 bases, with the frame set at the first base. CDR1 and CDR2 (SGHRS, YFSETQ) derive from the germline V gene. Compared with germline, V lacks 3 bases and J lacks 0 bases; bases without a gene match: 3. Findings and caveats that apply to the study as a whole: TCR sequences shared between patients were less clear than in mice, possibly partly because of HLA diversity in the patient population. Many expanded lesional clones were found to persist in scalp and blood during tofacitinib treatment, and relapse after treatment cessation may be partly explained by this persistence. Tofacitinib significantly lowered scalp clonality and the number of expanded CD8+ clones among the top 100 scalp clones. Because the treated cohort was small and had just a single nonresponder, larger studies are needed to establish links between baseline CD8+ expansion and response. Unlike mouse skin, which is dominated by gammadelta T cells, normal human skin has resident alphabeta T cells that are also sequenced, and this complicates analysis of the scalp TCR repertoire. Compared with normal scalp, lesional scalp, particularly in alopecia totalis/universalis, had higher clonality and more expanded CD8+ clones, which suggests antigenic drive.

A remark on this clone: What antigen it recognizes has not been identified. No much larger clonotype is one base removed from it; base qualities were not supplied.

Preparation of the library involved the immunoSEQ multiplex PCR assay. RNA was extracted from all samples and reverse transcribed into cDNA, which served as template for TCR sequencing. SuperScript III was used for first-strand cDNA synthesis, primed with a 2:1 mix of oligo-dT and random hexamers. A synthetic immune receptor repertoire was used to assess amplification bias, and residual bias was removed computationally. The authors processed their data as follows. Raw reads were preprocessed to remove errors, and CDR3 was defined according to IMGT conventions as the region from the conserved cysteine to phenylalanine. Clonality was computed as 1 minus the Shannon entropy, with the entropy normalized by log2 of the number of productive unique TCRs. Whether scalp clones were CD4 or CD8 was inferred by matching scalp TCRbeta sequences against CD4 and CD8 repertoires sorted from blood. TCRdb provides this immuneACCESS table in a form limited to in-frame rearrangements. Some clones are lacking; in checked studies, under half of them reflect an unresolved V gene, and why the rest are absent is not known. The DNA was the basis for D and trimming; V, J and clone size are from that table. The sample table lists about 100,000 clones, about 60% of them with a count of one. About 17% of the sample goes to the ten largest clones.

Reading the label with the study, this specimen's treatment or condition is: oral pan-JAK inhibitor, 5-10 mg twice daily. From alopecia areata patients, peripheral blood was collected along with lesional scalp punch biopsies. After PBMCs were isolated by density centrifugation and stained for CD3, CD4 and CD8, a FACSAria was used to sort CD4+ and CD8+ T cells. This clonotype was sampled from a human donor with alopecia areata. The chain was built from TRBV5-1 and TRBJ2-7; 7 bases in between match TRBD1. The specimen was CD8+ T cells sorted from blood, collected around week 55, from a patient treated with tofacitinib. At the DNA level, the sequence is TGCGCCAGCAGCTCGACAGGGTTCTCCTACGAGCAGTACTTC. Its protein reads: CASSSTGFSYEQYF.